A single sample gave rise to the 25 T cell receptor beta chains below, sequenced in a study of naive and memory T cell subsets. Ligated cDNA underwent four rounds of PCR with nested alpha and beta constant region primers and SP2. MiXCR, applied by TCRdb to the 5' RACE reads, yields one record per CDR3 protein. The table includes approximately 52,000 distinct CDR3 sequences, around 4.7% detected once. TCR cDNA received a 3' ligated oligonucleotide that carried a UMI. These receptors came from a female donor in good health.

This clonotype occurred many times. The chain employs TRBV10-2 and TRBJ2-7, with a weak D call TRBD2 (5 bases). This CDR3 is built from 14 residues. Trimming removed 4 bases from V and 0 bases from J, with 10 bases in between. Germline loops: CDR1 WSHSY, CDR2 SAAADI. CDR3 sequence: CASSGLAGSYEQYF. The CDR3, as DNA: TGCGCCAGCAGTGGATTGGCGGGCTCCTACGAGCAGTACTTC.

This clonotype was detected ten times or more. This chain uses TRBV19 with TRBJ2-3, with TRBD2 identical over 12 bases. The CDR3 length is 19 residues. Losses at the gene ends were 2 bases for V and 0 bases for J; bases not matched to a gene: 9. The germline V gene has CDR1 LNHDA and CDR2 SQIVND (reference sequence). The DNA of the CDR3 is TGTGCCAGTAGTATACGACTAGCGGGAGATATAGGTAGCACAGATACGCAGTATTTT. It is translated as CASSIRLAGDIGSTDTQYF.

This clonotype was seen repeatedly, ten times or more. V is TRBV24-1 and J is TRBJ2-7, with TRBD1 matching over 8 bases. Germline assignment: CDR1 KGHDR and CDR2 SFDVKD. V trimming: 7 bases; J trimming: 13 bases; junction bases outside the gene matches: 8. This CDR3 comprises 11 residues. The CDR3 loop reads CATSGQGLVYF. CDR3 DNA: TGTGCCACCAGCGGACAGGGATTAGTTTACTTC.

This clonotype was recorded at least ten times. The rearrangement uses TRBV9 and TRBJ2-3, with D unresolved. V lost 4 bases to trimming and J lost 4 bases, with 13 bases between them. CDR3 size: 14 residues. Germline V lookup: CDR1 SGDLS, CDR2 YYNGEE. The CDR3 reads CASSFSRDPDTQYF. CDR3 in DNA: TGTGCCAGCAGCTTCAGCCGTGACCCAGATACGCAGTATTTT. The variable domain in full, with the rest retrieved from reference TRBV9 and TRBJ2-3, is DSGVTQTPKHLITATGQRVTLRCSPRSGDLSVYWYQQSLDQGLQFLIQYYNGEERAKGNILERFSAQQFPDLHSELNLSSLELGDSALYFCASSFSRDPDTQYFGPGTRLTVL.

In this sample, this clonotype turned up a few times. The CDR3 sequence: CASSLVRRDRLYNEQFF. CDR3 bases: TGTGCCAGCAGCTTAGTCCGGCGGGACAGGTTATACAATGAGCAGTTCTTC. This chain joins TRBV13 and TRBJ2-1; TRBD1 agrees at 8 bases. Germline CDR1 and CDR2: PRHDT and FYEKMQ (reference sequence). Trimming at V came to 1 base and at J to 4 bases, leaving 9 bases not matched to a gene. The CDR3 length is 17 residues.

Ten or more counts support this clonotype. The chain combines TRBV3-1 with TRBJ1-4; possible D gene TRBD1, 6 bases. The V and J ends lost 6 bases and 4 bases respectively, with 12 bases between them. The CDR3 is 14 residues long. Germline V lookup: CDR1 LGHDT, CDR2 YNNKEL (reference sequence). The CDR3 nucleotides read TGTGCCAGCAGAGTGACAGGAGATAATGAAAAACTGTTTTTT. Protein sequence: CASRVTGDNEKLFF.

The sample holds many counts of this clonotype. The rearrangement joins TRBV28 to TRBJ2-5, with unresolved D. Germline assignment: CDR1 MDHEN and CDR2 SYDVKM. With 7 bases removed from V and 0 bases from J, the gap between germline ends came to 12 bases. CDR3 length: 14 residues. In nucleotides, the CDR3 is TGTGCCAGCACCCCCAACACGGACCAAGAGACCCAGTACTTC. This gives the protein CASTPNTDQETQYF.

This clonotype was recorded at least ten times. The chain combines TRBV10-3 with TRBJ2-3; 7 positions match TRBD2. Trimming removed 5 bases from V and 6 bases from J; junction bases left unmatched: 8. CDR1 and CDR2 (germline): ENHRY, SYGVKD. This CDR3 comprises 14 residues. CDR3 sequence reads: CAISSGVISDTQYF. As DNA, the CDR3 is TGTGCCATCAGTAGCGGGGTGATATCGGATACGCAGTATTTT.

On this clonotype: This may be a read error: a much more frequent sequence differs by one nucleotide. CDR3: CASSLFRDEKYF. The CDR3 DNA sequence: TGTGCCAGCAGCCTATTCCGGGACGAGAAGTACTTC. The gene calls are TRBV28 and TRBJ2-7; D could derive from TRBD1 or TRBD2 (5 bases each). The CDR3 has 12 residues. Germline CDR1 reads MDHEN; CDR2 reads SYDVKM.

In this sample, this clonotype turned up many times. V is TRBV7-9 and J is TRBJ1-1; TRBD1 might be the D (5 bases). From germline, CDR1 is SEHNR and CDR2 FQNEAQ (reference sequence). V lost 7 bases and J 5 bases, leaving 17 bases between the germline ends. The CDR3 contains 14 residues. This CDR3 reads CASTLKDGGTEAFF. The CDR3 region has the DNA TGTGCCAGCACCCTCAAGGACGGGGGGACTGAAGCTTTCTTT. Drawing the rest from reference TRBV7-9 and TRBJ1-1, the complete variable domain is DTGVSQNPRHKITKRGQNVTFRCDPISEHNRLYWYRQTLGQGPEFLTYFQNEAQLEKSRLLSDRFSAERPKGSFSTLEIQRTEQGDSAMYLCASTLKDGGTEAFFGQGTRLTVV.

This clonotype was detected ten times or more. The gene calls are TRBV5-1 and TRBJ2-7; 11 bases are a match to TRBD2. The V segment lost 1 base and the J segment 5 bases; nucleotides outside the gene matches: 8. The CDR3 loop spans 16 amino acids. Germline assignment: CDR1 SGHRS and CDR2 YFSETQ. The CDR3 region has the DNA TGCGCCAGCAGCTTGCCGTCACTAGCGGGAGTGAACGAGCAGTACTTC. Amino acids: CASSLPSLAGVNEQYF.

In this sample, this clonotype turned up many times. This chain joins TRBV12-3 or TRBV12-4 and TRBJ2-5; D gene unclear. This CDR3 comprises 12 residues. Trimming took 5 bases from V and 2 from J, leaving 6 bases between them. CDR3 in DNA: TGTGCCAGCAGTCGTTCGCAAGAGACCCAGTACTTC. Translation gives CASSRSQETQYF.

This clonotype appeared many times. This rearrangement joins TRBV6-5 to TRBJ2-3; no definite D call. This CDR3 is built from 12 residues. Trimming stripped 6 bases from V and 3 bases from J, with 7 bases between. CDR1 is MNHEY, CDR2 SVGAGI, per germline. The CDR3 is CASSPRTDTQYF. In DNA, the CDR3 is TGTGCCAGCAGCCCTAGGACAGATACGCAGTATTTT.

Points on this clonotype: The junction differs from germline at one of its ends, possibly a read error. The CDR3 reads CASSLAPGLAGGETQNF. In nucleotides, the CDR3 is TGTGCCAGCAGTCTGGCCCCGGGACTAGCGGGAGGAGAGACCCAGAACTTC. The V and J genes are TRBV27 and TRBJ2-5, with 15 bases aligning to TRBD2. The CDR3 is 17 amino acids. Per germline, CDR1 MNHEY and CDR2 SMNVEV (reference sequence).

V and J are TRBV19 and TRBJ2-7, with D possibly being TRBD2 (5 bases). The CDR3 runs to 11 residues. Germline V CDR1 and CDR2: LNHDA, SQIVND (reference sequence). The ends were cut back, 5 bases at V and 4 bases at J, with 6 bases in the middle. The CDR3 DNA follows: TGTGCCAGTAGTCAGCGGTACGAGCAGTACTTC. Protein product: CASSQRYEQYF.

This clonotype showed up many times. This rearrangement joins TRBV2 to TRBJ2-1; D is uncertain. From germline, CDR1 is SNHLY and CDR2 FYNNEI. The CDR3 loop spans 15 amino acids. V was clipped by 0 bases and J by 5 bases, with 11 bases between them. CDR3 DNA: TGTGCCAGCAGTGAAGCGGGCGTCTACAACAATGAGCAGTTCTTC. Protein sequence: CASSEAGVYNNEQFF. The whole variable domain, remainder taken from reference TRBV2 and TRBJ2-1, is EPEVTQTPSHQVTQMGQEVILRCVPISNHLYFYWYRQILGQKVEFLVSFYNNEISEKSEIFDDQFSVERPDGSNFTLKIRSTKLEDSAMYFCASSEAGVYNNEQFFGPGTRLTVL.

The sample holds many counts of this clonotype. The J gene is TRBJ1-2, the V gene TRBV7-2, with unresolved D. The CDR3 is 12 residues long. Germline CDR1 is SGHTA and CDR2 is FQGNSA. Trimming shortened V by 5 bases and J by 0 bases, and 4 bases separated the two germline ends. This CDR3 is CASSQANYGYTF. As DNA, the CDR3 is TGTGCCAGCAGCCAAGCTAACTATGGCTACACCTTC.

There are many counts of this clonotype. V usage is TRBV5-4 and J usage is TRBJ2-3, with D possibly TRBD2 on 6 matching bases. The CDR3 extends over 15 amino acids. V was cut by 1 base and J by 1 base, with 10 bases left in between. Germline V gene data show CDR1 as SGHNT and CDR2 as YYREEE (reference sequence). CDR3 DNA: TGTGCCAGCAGCTTGAGGGCTAGCGGCACAGATACGCAGTATTTT. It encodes CASSLRASGTDTQYF.

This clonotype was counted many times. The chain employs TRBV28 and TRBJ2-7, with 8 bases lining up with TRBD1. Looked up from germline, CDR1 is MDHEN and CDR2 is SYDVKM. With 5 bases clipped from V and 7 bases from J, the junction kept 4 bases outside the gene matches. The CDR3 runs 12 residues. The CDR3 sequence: CASSQGAGEQYF. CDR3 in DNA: TGTGCCAGCAGTCAGGGGGCGGGGGAGCAGTACTTC.

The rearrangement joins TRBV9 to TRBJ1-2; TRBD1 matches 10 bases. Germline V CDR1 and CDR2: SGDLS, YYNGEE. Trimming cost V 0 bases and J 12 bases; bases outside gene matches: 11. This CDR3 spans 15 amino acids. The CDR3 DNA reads TGTGCCAGCAGCGTAGAAGACAGGGGGCGAGTAGGCGACACCTTC. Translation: CASSVEDRGRVGDTF.

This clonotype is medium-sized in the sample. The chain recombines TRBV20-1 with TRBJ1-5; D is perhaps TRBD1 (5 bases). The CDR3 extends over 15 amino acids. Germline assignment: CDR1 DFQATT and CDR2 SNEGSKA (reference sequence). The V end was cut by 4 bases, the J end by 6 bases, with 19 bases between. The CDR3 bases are TGCAGTGCTACGTTTCTGGGGCAAGGGATTCAGCCCCAGCATTTT. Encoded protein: CSATFLGQGIQPQHF.

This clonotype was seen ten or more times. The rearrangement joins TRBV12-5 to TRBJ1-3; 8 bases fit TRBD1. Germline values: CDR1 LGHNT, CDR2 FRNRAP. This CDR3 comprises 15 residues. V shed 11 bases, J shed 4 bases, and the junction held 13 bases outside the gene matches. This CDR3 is CARLQGAFLGNTIYF. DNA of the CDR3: TGTGCTCGACTGCAGGGGGCTTTTCTCGGAAACACCATATATTTT. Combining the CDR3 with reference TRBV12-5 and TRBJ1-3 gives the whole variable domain DARVTQTPRHKVTEMGQEVTMRCQPILGHNTVFWYRQTMMQGLELLAYFRNRAPLDDSGMPKDRFSAEMPDATLATLKIQPSEPRDSAVYFCARLQGAFLGNTIYFGEGSWLTVV.

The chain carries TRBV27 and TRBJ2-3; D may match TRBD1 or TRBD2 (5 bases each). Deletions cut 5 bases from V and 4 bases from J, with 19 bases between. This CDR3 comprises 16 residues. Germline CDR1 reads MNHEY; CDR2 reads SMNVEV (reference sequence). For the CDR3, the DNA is TGTGCCAGCAGTCCTCCCTCGGGACCGAACCCAGATACGCAGTATTTT. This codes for CASSPPSGPNPDTQYF.

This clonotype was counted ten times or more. The CDR3 here is CASSLPLTDTQYF. In DNA form, the CDR3 reads TGCGCCAGCAGCTTGCCCCTCACAGATACGCAGTATTTT. The chain combines TRBV5-1 with TRBJ2-3; D not certain. The CDR3 covers 13 residues. The ends were cut back, 1 base at V and 2 bases at J, with 5 bases in the middle. CDR1 and CDR2 from the germline V gene are SGHRS and YFSETQ.

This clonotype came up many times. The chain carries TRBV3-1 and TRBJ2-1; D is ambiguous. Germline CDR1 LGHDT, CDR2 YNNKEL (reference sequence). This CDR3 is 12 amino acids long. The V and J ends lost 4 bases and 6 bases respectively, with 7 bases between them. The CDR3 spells CASSRLSNEQFF. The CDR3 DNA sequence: TGTGCCAGCAGCCGACTTAGCAATGAGCAGTTCTTC.